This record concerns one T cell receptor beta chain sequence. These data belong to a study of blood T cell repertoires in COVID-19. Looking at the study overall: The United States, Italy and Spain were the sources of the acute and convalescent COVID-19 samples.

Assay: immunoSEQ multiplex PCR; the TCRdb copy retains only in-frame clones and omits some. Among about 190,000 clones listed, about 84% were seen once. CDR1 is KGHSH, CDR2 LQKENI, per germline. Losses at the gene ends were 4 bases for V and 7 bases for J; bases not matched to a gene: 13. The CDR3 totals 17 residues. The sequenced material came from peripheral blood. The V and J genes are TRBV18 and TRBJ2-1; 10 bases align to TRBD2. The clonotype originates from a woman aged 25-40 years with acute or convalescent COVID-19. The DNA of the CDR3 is TGTGCCAGCTCACTAGGGCGTGCTAGCGGGAGTTTGAATGAGCAGTTCTTC. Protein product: CASSLGRASGSLNEQFF.